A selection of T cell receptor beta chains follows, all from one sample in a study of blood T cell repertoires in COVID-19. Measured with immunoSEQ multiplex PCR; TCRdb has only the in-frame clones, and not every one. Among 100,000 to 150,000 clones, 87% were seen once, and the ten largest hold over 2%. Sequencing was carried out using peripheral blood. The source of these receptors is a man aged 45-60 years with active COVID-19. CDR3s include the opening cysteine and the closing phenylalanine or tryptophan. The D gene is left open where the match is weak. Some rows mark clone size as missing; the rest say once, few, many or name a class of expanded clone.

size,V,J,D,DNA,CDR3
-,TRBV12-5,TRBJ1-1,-,TGTGCTAGTGGTTCCATTCCACGGGTAAGCAACACTGAAGCTTTCTTT,CASGSIPRVSNTEAFF
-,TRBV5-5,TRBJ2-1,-,TGTGCCAGCAGCTTGGGACTGGCTATATACAATGAGCAGTTCTTC,CASSLGLAIYNEQFF
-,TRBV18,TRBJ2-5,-,TGTGCCAGCTCACCACGGGAACGGGGTCGCGGTCGAGAGACCCAGTACTTC,CASSPRERGRGRETQYF
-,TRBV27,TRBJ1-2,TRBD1,TGTGCCAGCAGTTTAGGGGGACAGTCCATCTATGGCTACACCTTC,CASSLGGQSIYGYTF
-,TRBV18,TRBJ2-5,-,TGTGCCAGCTCACCCCCGATGAGAAACCAAGAGACCCAGTACTTC,CASSPPMRNQETQYF
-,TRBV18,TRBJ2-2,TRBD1,TGTGCCAGCTCACTGGGACAGGCGAACACCGGGGAGCTGTTTTTT,CASSLGQANTGELFF
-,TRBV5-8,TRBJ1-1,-,TGTGCCAGCAGCTTGTGGGCGAAGAACACTGAAGCTTTCTTT,CASSLWAKNTEAFF
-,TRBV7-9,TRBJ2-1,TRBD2,TGTGCCAGCAGCTTAGCGGCGGCTAGCGGGGACCCGATTTACAATGAGCAGTTCTTC,CASSLAAASGDPIYNEQFF
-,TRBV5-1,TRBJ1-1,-,TGCGCCAGCAGCCTCAAGGCAGGAGGGAACACTGAAGCTTTCTTT,CASSLKAGGNTEAFF
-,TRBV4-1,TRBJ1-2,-,TGCGCCAGCAGCCACGGGACAATCGGTAACTATGGCTACACCTTC,CASSHGTIGNYGYTF
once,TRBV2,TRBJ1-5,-,TGTGCCAGCAGCTTCCTGGAAGCCGGGGAGCCCCAGCATTTT,CASSFLEAGEPQHF
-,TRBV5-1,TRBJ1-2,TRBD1,TGCGCCAGCAGCTGGGGACAGGCCGCGGAAAGCTATGGCTACACCTTC,CASSWGQAAESYGYTF
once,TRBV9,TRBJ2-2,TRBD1,TGTGCCAGCAGCTTGGGACAGGGAACCGGGGAGCTGTTTTTT,CASSLGQGTGELFF
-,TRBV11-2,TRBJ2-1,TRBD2,TGTGCCAGCAGCTCTGCCTTCCAATTTCTAGCGGGGGACTCCAATGAGCAGTTCTTC,CASSSAFQFLAGDSNEQFF
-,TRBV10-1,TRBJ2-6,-,TGCGCCAGCAGTGACCGAAGGCCAGGGCTAGGCCTAGACGTCCTAACTTTC,CASSDRRPGLGLDVLTF
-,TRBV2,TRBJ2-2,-,TGTGCCAGCAATGAGGTTCGGGCGAACACCGGGGAGCTGTTTTTT,CASNEVRANTGELFF
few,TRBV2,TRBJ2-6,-,TGTGCCAGCAGTGAGGCAGGTTTAAGCTCTGGGGCCAACGTCCTGACTTTC,CASSEAGLSSGANVLTF
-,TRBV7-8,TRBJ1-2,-,TGTGCCAGCAGCTCCCTGCTGACAGAGAACTATGGCTACACCTTC,CASSSLLTENYGYTF
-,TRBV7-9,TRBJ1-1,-,TGTGCCACACAGAACAGGGCAAGGCTGAACACTGAAGCTTTCTTT,CATQNRARLNTEAFF
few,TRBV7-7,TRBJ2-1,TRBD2,TGTGCCAGCAGCTTAGACGGCGGGGGGGCCGTTGAGCAGTTCTTC,CASSLDGGGAVEQFF
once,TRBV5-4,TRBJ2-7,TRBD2,TGTGCCAGCAGCAAAGGGGTCAGCGGGGGCCTGGAGCAGTACTTC,CASSKGVSGGLEQYF
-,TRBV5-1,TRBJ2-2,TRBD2,TGCGCCAGCAGCTTGGCCGGACTAGCGGGGGCCACCGGGGAGCTGTTTTTT,CASSLAGLAGATGELFF
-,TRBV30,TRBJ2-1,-,TGTGCCTGGAGTTACGGGTCCGGGTACAATGAGCAGTTCTTC,CAWSYGSGYNEQFF
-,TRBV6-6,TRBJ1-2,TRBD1,TGTGCCAGCAGCCGAACAGGGGCGCTATACCCCTCCAACTATGGCTACACCTTC,CASSRTGALYPSNYGYTF
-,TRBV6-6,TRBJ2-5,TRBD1,TGTGCCAGCATAAACAGGGGGCATTCCCAAGAGACCCAGTACTTC,CASINRGHSQETQYF
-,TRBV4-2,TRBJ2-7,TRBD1,TGTGCCAGCAGCGGTACGGGACAGGGCCATTACGAGCAGTACTTC,CASSGTGQGHYEQYF
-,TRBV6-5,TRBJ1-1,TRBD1,TGTGCCAGCAGTTACCCGACAGGGGGATTGGGGACTGAAGCTTTCTTT,CASSYPTGGLGTEAFF
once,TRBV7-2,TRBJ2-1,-,TGTGCCAGCAGCCCCCGGGTGGGTGGGAATGAGCAGTTCTTC,CASSPRVGGNEQFF
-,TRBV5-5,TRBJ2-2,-,TGTGCCAGCAGTCCACAGAGATCAGGGGAGCTGTTTTTT,CASSPQRSGELFF
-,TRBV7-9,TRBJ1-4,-,TGTGCCAGCAGCTTACGACAGACTAATGAAAAACTGTTTTTT,CASSLRQTNEKLFF
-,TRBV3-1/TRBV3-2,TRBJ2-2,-,TGTGCCAGCAGTCTCAATACAGGGCCCGGGGAGCTGTTTTTT,CASSLNTGPGELFF
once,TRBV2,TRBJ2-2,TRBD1,TGTGCCAGCAGTGGGGACAGGGGTCTTTGGACCGGGGAGCTGTTTTTT,CASSGDRGLWTGELFF
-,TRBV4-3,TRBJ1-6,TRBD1,TGCGCCAGCAGCCAAAACCGAGGGACAGGGAGTTCACCCCTCCACTTT,CASSQNRGTGSSPLHF
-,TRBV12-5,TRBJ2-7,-,TGTGCTAGTGGTTTGGGAAGGGGGTACGAGCAGTACTTC,CASGLGRGYEQYF
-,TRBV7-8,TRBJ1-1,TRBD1,TGTGCCAGCAGCCTCAGACAGGGAAACACTGAAGCTTTCTTT,CASSLRQGNTEAFF
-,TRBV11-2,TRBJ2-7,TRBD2,TGTGCCAGCAGCTCCGTTTGGACTAGCGGTCTGGAGCAGTACTTC,CASSSVWTSGLEQYF
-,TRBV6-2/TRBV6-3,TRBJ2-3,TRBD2,TGTGCCAGCACCCCCGCCAGCGGGGAGGGAGATACGCAGTATTTT,CASTPASGEGDTQYF
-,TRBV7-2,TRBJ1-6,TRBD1,TGTGCCAGCAGGGAAGGACAGGTTAATTCACCCCTCCACTTT,CASREGQVNSPLHF
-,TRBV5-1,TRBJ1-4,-,TGCGCCAGCAGCTACGGGACTGGGAATGAAAAACTGTTTTTT,CASSYGTGNEKLFF
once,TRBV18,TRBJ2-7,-,TGTGCCAGCTCACCAGGGAGTTCCGAGCAGTACTTC,CASSPGSSEQYF
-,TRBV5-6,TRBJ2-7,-,TGTGCCAGCAGCTGGAGACAGGGCCACACCGGGGGGCAGTACTTC,CASSWRQGHTGGQYF
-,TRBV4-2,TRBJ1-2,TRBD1,TGTGCCAGCAGCCTTGAAGGGCCAGGGGGCCGAGGTGGCTATGGCTACACCTTC,CASSLEGPGGRGGYGYTF
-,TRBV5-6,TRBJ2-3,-,TGTGCCAGCAGCTTTTGGGGCCGTCCAAACCCGACAGATACGCAGTATTTT,CASSFWGRPNPTDTQYF
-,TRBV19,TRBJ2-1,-,TGTGCCAGTAGTATAACTGGTTCCTCCTACAATGAGCAGTTCTTC,CASSITGSSYNEQFF
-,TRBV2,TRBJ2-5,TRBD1,TGTGCCAGCAGTGTTACAGGGGGCTTCCAAGAGACCCAGTACTTC,CASSVTGGFQETQYF
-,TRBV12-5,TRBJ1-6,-,TGTGGACGCAGGCCGGAAGGAATTTCACCCCTCCACTTT,CGRRPEGISPLHF
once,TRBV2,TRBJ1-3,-,TGTGCCAGCAGTGGGGCCCCAAGTCCCTCTGGAAACACCATATATTTT,CASSGAPSPSGNTIYF
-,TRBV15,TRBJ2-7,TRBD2,TGTGCCACCAGCTACCTTCGGGGGGGAGAGCAGTACTTC,CATSYLRGGEQYF
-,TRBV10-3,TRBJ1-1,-,TGTGCCATCACCAGAGGACAGTCTAGGAACACTGAAGCTTTCTTT,CAITRGQSRNTEAFF
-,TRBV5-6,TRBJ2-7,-,TGTGCCAGCAGCTCAGACAGGTCCTACGAGCAGTACTTC,CASSSDRSYEQYF
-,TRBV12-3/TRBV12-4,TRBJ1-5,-,TGTGCCAGCAGTCCCTCATACTATCAGCCCCAGCATTTT,CASSPSYYQPQHF
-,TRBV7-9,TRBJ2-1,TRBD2,TGTGCCAGCAGTCCCTCTAGCGGGGTCTCCTACAATGAGCAGTTCTTC,CASSPSSGVSYNEQFF
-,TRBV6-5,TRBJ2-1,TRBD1,TGTGCCAGCAGAACCGGGACAGGGGATAACAATGAGCAGTTCTTC,CASRTGTGDNNEQFF